This T cell receptor beta chain derives from a study of response to subunit inactivated influenza vaccine. This clonotype has ten or more counts. From germline, CDR1 is MNHEY and CDR2 SMNVEV (reference sequence). V gave up 6 bases and J gave up 4 bases; unmatched junction bases: 8. This CDR3 is 15 amino acids long. A single record per CDR3 protein comes from TCRdb applying MiXCR to the RT-PCR reads. There are approximately 520,000 distinct CDR3 sequences in the sample; approximately 15% occur only once, and roughly 3.1% lies in the top ten. The material was CD4+ T cells sorted from PBMCs, obtained less than 30 months after vaccination. This TCR was recovered from a man aged 45 to 70 who received an inactivated influenza vaccine. V gene TRBV27 combines with J gene TRBJ2-1, with 8 positions matching TRBD2. The CDR3 bases are TGTGCCAGCAGCCCAAGCGGGGGCAATTACAATGAGCAGTTCTTC. As protein: CASSPSGGNYNEQFF.